Shown below are 26 T cell receptor beta chains from a single sample sequenced in a study of T cell responses to AZD1222 COVID-19 vaccine. Sequencing was performed with immunoSEQ multiplex PCR; in TCRdb, only in-frame clones are kept and a portion is missing. The sample includes under 150,000 clones, 75% to 95% of them seen just once. Here the sequenced sample was peripheral blood, taken on day 0 of AZD1222 vaccination. These receptors all stem from an adult in good health.

The rearrangement links TRBV4-1 to TRBJ1-2; D possibly corresponds to TRBD1 (6 bases). With 1 base removed from V and 5 bases from J, the gap between germline ends came to 17 bases. CDR3 length equals 16 residues. Germline V lookup: CDR1 MGHRA, CDR2 YSYEKL. Written as DNA, the CDR3 is TGCGCCAGCAGCCAAGTCTTGGGGGCTCGGTATTATGGCTACACCTTC. It specifies CASSQVLGARYYGYTF.

On this clone itself: The identical CDR3 is also encoded by other nucleotide sequences in the sample. The chain couples TRBV27 to TRBJ2-7, with 11 bases matching TRBD1. The CDR3 extends over 15 amino acids. V shed 3 bases, J shed 1 base, and the junction held 2 bases outside the gene matches. Germline V CDR1 and CDR2: MNHEY, SMNVEV (reference sequence). CDR3 nucleotides: TGTGCCAGCAGTTTGGGGACAGGGGGTTCCTACGAGCAGTACTTC. Translating it yields CASSLGTGGSYEQYF.

This chain links TRBV4-2 with TRBJ2-3; 12 nucleotides align to TRBD2. V lost 0 bases to trimming and J lost 6 bases; unmatched junction nucleotides: 10. Germline CDR1 is LGHNA and CDR2 is YNFKEQ. The CDR3 covers 18 residues. The CDR3, as DNA: TGTGCCAGCAGCCAAGATCTGAGGAGACTAGCGGGAGTTGATACGCAGTATTTT. Protein: CASSQDLRRLAGVDTQYF.

This chain uses TRBV11-3 with TRBJ2-3; 13 bases align to TRBD2. The germline CDR1 and CDR2 sequences are SGHNT and YENEEA. The CDR3 spans 16 residues. V was clipped by 1 base and J by 8 bases; unmatched bases: 6. In nucleotides, the CDR3 is TGTGCCAGCAGCTTAGTGGGACTAGCGGGATTGGGTACGCAGTATTTT. Protein product: CASSLVGLAGLGTQYF. The full variable domain, completed using reference TRBV11-3 and TRBJ2-3, is EAGVVQSPRYKIIEKKQPVAFWCNPISGHNTLYWYLQNLGQGPELLIRYENEEAVDDSQLPKDRFSAERLKGVDSTLKIQPAELGDSAVYLCASSLVGLAGLGTQYFGPGTRLTVL.

In its sample, this clone was seen once. V gene TRBV5-4 combines with J gene TRBJ1-2; TRBD1 agrees at 7 bases. This CDR3 is built from 13 residues. Trimming removed 3 bases from V and 8 bases from J; junction bases left unmatched: 7. Looked up from germline, CDR1 is SGHNT and CDR2 is YYREEE (reference sequence). This chain's CDR3 is CASSSPGQAGYTF. The CDR3 region has the DNA TGTGCCAGCAGCTCACCCGGACAGGCCGGCTACACCTTC.

The chain links TRBV6-6 to TRBJ1-2; D is unclear. Trimming stripped 2 bases from V and 0 bases from J, with 10 bases between. Germline V gene sequence: CDR1 MNHNY, CDR2 SVGAGI (reference sequence). The CDR3 is 15 amino acids. For the CDR3, the DNA is TGTGCCAGCAGTTACCTTAACGGACCTAACTATGGCTACACCTTC. It encodes CASSYLNGPNYGYTF.

The chain has TRBV5-1 and TRBJ2-3; D is possibly TRBD1 or TRBD2 (5 bases each). This CDR3 is built from 14 residues. V lost 0 bases, J lost 2 bases, and 7 bases lay in between. The germline CDR1 and CDR2 sequences are SGHRS and YFSETQ. Here the CDR3 reads CASSLGGTTDTQYF. CDR3 DNA: TGCGCCAGCAGCTTGGGTGGGACCACAGATACGCAGTATTTT.

The rearrangement links TRBV12-3 or TRBV12-4 to TRBJ2-7, with 8 bases that match TRBD2. J lost 4 bases, V lost 7 bases, and 3 bases had no gene match. This CDR3 comprises 12 residues. This CDR3 reads CASMAGGYEQYF. CDR3 nucleotides: TGTGCCAGCATGGCGGGAGGTTACGAGCAGTACTTC.

The chain employs TRBV18 and TRBJ1-5; D is uncertain. Germline loops: CDR1 KGHSH, CDR2 LQKENI. The CDR3 spans 13 residues. Trimming stripped 4 bases from V and 5 bases from J, with 9 bases between. The CDR3 sequence is CASSQNTDQPQHF. Written as DNA, the CDR3 is TGTGCCAGCTCACAAAATACAGATCAGCCCCAGCATTTT.

The rearrangement joins TRBV19 to TRBJ2-1; tentatively, D is TRBD2 (6 bases). Germline CDR1 LNHDA, CDR2 SQIVND (reference sequence). V shed 0 bases and J shed 4 bases, with 10 bases lying between them. The CDR3 loop spans 15 amino acids. The CDR3 coding sequence is TGTGCCAGTAGTATAGATTCCGGACTATACAATGAGCAGTTCTTC. Its protein is CASSIDSGLYNEQFF.

This clone has only one observation. The rearrangement links TRBV3-1 (or the pseudogene TRBV3-2) to TRBJ2-3, with D unresolved. Trimming took off 1 base at V and 4 bases at J, with 3 bases between the two ends. The germline CDR1 and CDR2 sequences are LGHDT and YNNKEL (reference sequence). The CDR3 is 12 amino acids. The CDR3, as DNA: TGTGCCAGCAGCCAAGGGCCAGATACGCAGTATTTT. Translation gives CASSQGPDTQYF.

The chain employs TRBV9 and TRBJ2-3; D unresolved. The V end lost 1 base, the J end lost 4 bases, and 4 bases lay between the germline ends. Looked up from germline, CDR1 is SGDLS and CDR2 is YYNGEE. The CDR3 loop spans 12 amino acids. CDR3 DNA: TGTGCCAGCAGCGTATTGTCAGATACGCAGTATTTT. This codes for CASSVLSDTQYF.

This clone appeared a single time. The chain uses TRBV2 and TRBJ1-3; D is possibly TRBD1 (5 bases). This CDR3 has 13 amino acids. Germline values: CDR1 SNHLY, CDR2 FYNNEI. Trimming shortened V by 9 bases and J by 1 base, and 10 bases separated the two germline ends. In DNA form, the CDR3 reads TGTGCCAGTACAGGAGAATCTGGAAACACCATATATTTT. It translates to CASTGESGNTIYF.

This CDR3 reads CASSQERLAYEQYF. In nucleotides, the CDR3 is TGCGCCAGCAGCCAAGAGAGGCTAGCCTACGAGCAGTACTTC. The chain combines TRBV4-1 with TRBJ2-7; D remains unclear. Trimming removed 0 bases from V and 2 bases from J, with 8 bases in between. CDR3 length equals 14 residues. Germline CDR1 reads MGHRA; CDR2 reads YSYEKL.

The rearrangement links TRBV7-9 to TRBJ1-4; 9 bases fit TRBD1. This CDR3 contains 17 residues. V dropped 5 bases and J dropped 3; count of bases not matched to a gene: 10. Germline values: CDR1 SEHNR, CDR2 FQNEAQ (reference sequence). The CDR3, as DNA: TGTGCCAGCAGCCTGCCGGACAGGGGTTTGGCTAATGAAAAACTGTTTTTT. Its translation is CASSLPDRGLANEKLFF.

The chain joins TRBV2 to TRBJ2-1; D is undetermined. Between the trimmed V and J ends, which lost 8 bases and 8 bases, there was a span of 16 bases. This CDR3 spans 13 amino acids. In germline, CDR1 is SNHLY, CDR2 FYNNEI. The CDR3 coding sequence is TGTGCCAGCGGTACCTCAACGGGCTATGAGCAGTTCTTC. Its translation is CASGTSTGYEQFF.

This sequence joins TRBV2 and TRBJ1-5, with D possibly matching TRBD1 (6 bases). The CDR3 consists of 16 residues. Looked up from germline, CDR1 is SNHLY and CDR2 is FYNNEI. Trimming stripped 8 bases from V and 2 bases from J, with 19 bases between. CDR3 residues: CASSTRGARGNQPQHF. In nucleotides, the CDR3 is TGTGCCAGCTCAACTCGGGGGGCCCGGGGCAATCAGCCCCAGCATTTT.

The chain carries TRBV11-2 and TRBJ2-1; D call uncertain. Between the trimmed V and J ends, which lost 2 bases and 8 bases, there was a span of 25 bases. CDR1 and CDR2 (germline): SGHAT, FQNNGV. There are 18 residues in the CDR3. As DNA, the CDR3 is TGTGCCAGCAGCTTAATGTTCGCCAGGCGGTTTGTAAAGGATGAGCAGTTCTTC. It encodes CASSLMFARRFVKDEQFF. Based on the CDR3 plus reference TRBV11-2 and TRBJ2-1, the full variable domain is EAGVAQSPRYKIIEKRQSVAFWCNPISGHATLYWYQQILGQGPKLLIQFQNNGVVDDSQLPKDRFSAERLKGVDSTLKIQPAKLEDSAVYLCASSLMFARRFVKDEQFFGPGTRLTVL.

The chain recombines TRBV11-2 with TRBJ2-7; unclear D gene. V lost 3 bases and J lost 4, with 10 bases in between. The CDR3 totals 13 residues. Germline CDR1 reads SGHAT; CDR2 reads FQNNGV. The CDR3 coding sequence is TGTGCCAGCAGCTTGATATACTATTACGAGCAGTACTTC. As protein: CASSLIYYYEQYF.

The chain joins TRBV2 to TRBJ1-6; D remains ambiguous. The CDR3 is 12 residues long. Trimming removed 5 bases at V and 8 bases at J, with 7 bases between. From germline, CDR1 is SNHLY and CDR2 FYNNEI. CDR3 in amino acids: CASSSDYSPLHF. The CDR3 region has the DNA TGTGCCAGCAGTAGTGACTATTCACCCCTCCACTTT.

The chain combines TRBV7-9 with TRBJ1-6; no reliable D call. Between the trimmed V and J ends, which lost 5 bases and 5 bases, there was a span of 13 bases. Germline V gene sequence: CDR1 SEHNR, CDR2 FQNEAQ (reference sequence). The CDR3 sequence is 15 residues long. The CDR3 is CASSPSGGDNSPLHF. Written as DNA, the CDR3 is TGTGCCAGCAGCCCATCAGGTGGTGATAATTCACCCCTCCACTTT. Based on the CDR3 plus reference TRBV7-9 and TRBJ1-6, the full variable domain is DTGVSQNPRHKITKRGQNVTFRCDPISEHNRLYWYRQTLGQGPEFLTYFQNEAQLEKSRLLSDRFSAERPKGSFSTLEIQRTEQGDSAMYLCASSPSGGDNSPLHFGNGTRLTVT.

The chain has TRBV6-2 or TRBV6-3 and TRBJ1-2; TRBD1 might be the D (5 bases). CDR1 MNHEY and CDR2 SVGEGT come from the germline V gene. This CDR3 spans 13 amino acids. V dropped 5 bases and J dropped 6 bases, with 13 bases sitting between them. DNA for the CDR3: TGTGCCAGCAGTGACCGGGGGATGGATGGCTACACCTTC. This gives the protein CASSDRGMDGYTF.

J is TRBJ2-7 and V is TRBV11-1; TRBD2 might be the D (6 bases). There are 16 residues in the CDR3. CDR1 and CDR2 from the germline V gene are SGHAT and FQDESV (reference sequence). Trimming stripped 6 bases from V and 3 bases from J, with 21 bases between. This CDR3 reads CASSMPRTTNSYEQYF. In DNA form, the CDR3 reads TGTGCCAGCAGTATGCCACGGACTACAAATAGCTACGAGCAGTACTTC.

The J gene is TRBJ1-1, the V gene TRBV11-3, with a possible D match to TRBD1 (5 bases). There are 13 residues in the CDR3. Trimming took off 2 bases at V and 7 bases at J, with 11 bases between the two ends. Looked up from germline, CDR1 is SGHNT and CDR2 is YENEEA. CDR3: CASSLWGGSEAFF. The CDR3 DNA is TGTGCCAGCAGCTTATGGGGGGGAAGTGAAGCTTTCTTT.

The chain recombines TRBV7-3 with TRBJ1-6; D unresolved. CDR1 and CDR2 from the germline V gene are SGHTA and FQGTGA. The CDR3 has 10 residues. Trimming cost V 5 bases and J 14 bases, with 7 bases left between them. CDR3 in DNA: TGTGCCAGCAGCCCTCCCACCCTCCACTTT. This gives the protein CASSPPTLHF.

This chain uses TRBV29-1 with TRBJ2-7; no reliable D call. This CDR3 contains 14 residues. The germline gives CDR1 SQVTM, CDR2 ANQGSEA. V shed 6 bases and J shed 3 bases, with 18 bases lying between them. The CDR3: CSVGTGRHYYEQYF. The CDR3 nucleotides read TGCAGCGTCGGAACGGGTCGTCATTACTACGAGCAGTACTTC.